This T cell receptor (beta chain) was observed in a study of T cells in localized non-small cell lung cancer (dated by TCRdb to the early 2020s). General notes on the study: T cell repertoires of 236 early-stage NSCLC patients were analyzed, with tumors being compared against uninvolved tumor-adjacent lungs. The cohort consisted of roughly 240 treatment-naive NSCLC patients whose localized lung tumors had been resected. A mean age of approximately 66 years was recorded for the NSCLC patients, of whom 129 were male and 107 were female. Study-wide findings and limitations: A median of about 53 of the top 100 tumor clones were detected in paired uninvolved adjacent lung, and 28 of these tumor clones were also found among the top 100 clones of the paired uninvolved adjacent lung. Higher blood T cell density associated with longer overall survival, while higher adjacent-lung clonality associated with shorter survival. Because of the exploratory design, TCR variables were selected using unadjusted p-values without false-discovery rate correction. Multi-region tumor sequencing was not performed, so intratumor heterogeneity could not be excluded. Uninvolved tumor-adjacent lung showed the highest T cell clonality, higher than tumor, which suggests more focused antigenic responses in the uninvolved tumor-adjacent lung.

At diagnosis, tumor, uninvolved tumor-adjacent lung and peripheral blood were collected and then preserved as a mix of FFPE and fresh-frozen material. For TCR repertoire profiling, blood samples were analyzed as peripheral blood mononuclear cells. The immunoSEQ Assay was used to sequence TCR beta CDR3 regions from DNA. For the original study's pipeline: T cell density was computed as TCR beta template counts normalized to usable DNA estimated by amplifying housekeeping genes. Using the preseqR package, richness was estimated by extrapolating to 120,000 templates for tissue samples and 400,000 templates for PBMC samples. Clonality was defined as one minus Pielou's evenness. Tissue-enriched TCRs were identified by differential abundance testing using productive amino-acid clonotypes, minimum total count 5 and alpha 0.1. The Jaccard Index and the Morisita Overlap Index were used to measure repertoire overlap between compartments. GLIPH grouped TCR beta CDR3s together with public tetramer-defined viral CDR3s, and a viral motif had to include at least three viral sequences and show V-gene enrichment. Imported from immuneACCESS, the table was reduced by TCRdb to in-frame sequences with V and J called. These copies leave out some clones; in studies compared against another copy, an unresolved V gene accounts for under half, and the cause of the remainder is not known. V and J calls and clone size are given by that table; D and trimming were obtained from the DNA. The sample has nearly 25,000 clones on record, roughly 90% of them singletons. The ten largest clones take up around 15% of the sample.

This clone was picked up one time. Its antigen is unknown. Base qualities are not at hand, and no much larger clone is one base apart. This receptor was identified in a man aged 35-69 years with stage III squamous cell lung carcinoma. The sample was peripheral blood, taken before any cancer treatment.

The nucleotide sequence reads TGTGCCAGCAGCTTCGGGACCGTCAATCAGCCCCAGCATTTT. Translation gives CASSFGTVNQPQHF. The chain was built from TRBV7-2 and TRBJ1-5; TRBD1 could be the D gene, as 5 bases match. The germline V gene gives CDR1 as SGHTA and CDR2 as FQGNSA. Counted from cysteine to phenylalanine, this CDR3 has 14 amino acids. The only DNA kept is the CDR3, 42 bases in frame from the first base. V is pared back by 3 bases and J by 3 bases, with 9 bases lying between the germline termini.